This entry concerns a single T cell receptor (beta chain). Its antigen is currently unknown. This sample was included in a study of Graves' ophthalmopathy and Graves' hyperthyroidism. Looking at the study overall: Peripheral blood collection took place at initial diagnosis, before any treatment. Study findings and constraints: Sensitivity reached more than 70% and specificity around 72% when the model predicted ophthalmopathy progression.

The PBMCs had their origin in 7.5 to 10 ml of fresh peripheral blood. The TCR beta CDR3 regions underwent amplification from RNA transcripts. The first round was an RT-PCR with HTBI primers, and the second round was a multiplex PCR. TCRdb redid the calling of the multiplex PCR reads with MiXCR, one entry per CDR3 protein. Seen here are hundreds of thousands of distinct CDR3 sequences, about 20% observed once, and the top ten hold approximately 7%. V was cut by 1 base and J by 0 bases, with 13 bases left in between. CDR3 length equals 16 residues. Germline-derived CDR1 and CDR2 are MNHNS and SASEGT. This receptor was obtained from a woman under 30 with stable Graves' hyperthyroidism. Some clones in this sample may be carry-over from other donors' samples. Sequencing was carried out using peripheral blood. The rearrangement links TRBV6-1 to TRBJ2-7; D could derive from TRBD1 or TRBD2 (5 bases each). Here the CDR3 DNA reads TGTGCCAGCAGTGAAGGGTGGGGGTCGAGCTCCTACGAGCAGTACTTC. Translation gives CASSEGWGSSSYEQYF.